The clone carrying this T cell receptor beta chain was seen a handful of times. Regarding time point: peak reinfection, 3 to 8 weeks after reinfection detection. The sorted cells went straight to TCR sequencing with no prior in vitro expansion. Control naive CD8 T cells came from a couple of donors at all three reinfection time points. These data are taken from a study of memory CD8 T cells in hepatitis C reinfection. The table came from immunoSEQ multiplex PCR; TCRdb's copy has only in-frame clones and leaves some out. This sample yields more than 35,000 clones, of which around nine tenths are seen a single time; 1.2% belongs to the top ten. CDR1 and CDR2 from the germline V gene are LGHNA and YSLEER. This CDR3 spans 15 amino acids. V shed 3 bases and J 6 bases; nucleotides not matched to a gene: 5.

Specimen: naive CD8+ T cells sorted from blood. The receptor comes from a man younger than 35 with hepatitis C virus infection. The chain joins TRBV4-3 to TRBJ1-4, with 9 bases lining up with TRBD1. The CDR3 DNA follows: TGCGCCAGCAGCCAGTACAGGGGGCAAGATGAAAAACTGTTTTTT. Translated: CASSQYRGQDEKLFF.